Listed below are T cell receptor beta chains from one sample, sequenced in a study of patients and donors after allogeneic stem cell transplantation. MiXCR, applied by TCRdb to the RT-PCR reads, yields one record per CDR3 protein. This sample carries about 200,000 distinct CDR3 sequences, around 40% of them seen once, and the ten largest clones take roughly 12%. Sequenced material: blood, either unsorted or a sorted T cell fraction (not recorded which). Receptors originate from a human donor who was either an allogeneic HSCT recipient or a stem cell or donor lymphocyte infusion donor (not recorded which). It is not recorded whose cells these are; they may come from a transplant donor. The CDR3 runs from the conserved cysteine through the conserved F or W. Each record gives: D gene, clone size, V gene, J gene, CDR3 protein, CDR3 DNA. A D gene is named only where the DNA matches it firmly. Size values are once, few and many counts, or a class for expanded clones, and some rows have none.

d_call: TRBD1; clone_size: -; v_call: TRBV28; j_call: TRBJ1-6; cdr3_aa: CASRDDRDRGNSPLHF; cdr3_nt: TGTGCCAGCAGGGACGACCGGGACAGGGGTAATTCACCCCTCCACTTT
d_call: -; clone_size: -; v_call: TRBV4-3; j_call: TRBJ1-1; cdr3_aa: CASSQKPPYRNTEAFF; cdr3_nt: TGCGCCAGCAGCCAAAAGCCTCCGTACAGGAACACTGAAGCTTTCTTT
d_call: TRBD1; clone_size: -; v_call: TRBV20-1; j_call: TRBJ1-6; cdr3_aa: CSARGTGNSPLHF; cdr3_nt: TGCAGTGCTAGGGGGACAGGGAATTCACCCCTCCACTTT
d_call: -; clone_size: -; v_call: TRBV5-1; j_call: TRBJ2-1; cdr3_aa: CASSPQAGRRNEQFF; cdr3_nt: TGCGCCAGCAGCCCACAAGCGGGCCGGAGGAATGAGCAGTTCTTC
d_call: -; clone_size: -; v_call: TRBV18; j_call: TRBJ2-6; cdr3_aa: CASSPQGRLSNVLTF; cdr3_nt: TGTGCCAGCTCACCACAGGGGCGTCTGAGTAACGTCCTGACTTTC
d_call: -; clone_size: -; v_call: TRBV29-1; j_call: TRBJ2-2; cdr3_aa: CSVEEGLTGELFF; cdr3_nt: TGCAGCGTTGAGGAAGGGCTCACCGGGGAGCTGTTTTTT
d_call: TRBD1; clone_size: few; v_call: TRBV7-3; j_call: TRBJ1-1; cdr3_aa: CASSPTGVGTEAFF; cdr3_nt: TGTGCCAGCAGCCCGACAGGGGTGGGAACTGAAGCTTTCTTT
d_call: TRBD1; clone_size: -; v_call: TRBV20-1; j_call: TRBJ1-6; cdr3_aa: CSASPTGGLSSYNSPLHF; cdr3_nt: TGCAGTGCTAGTCCTACAGGGGGCTTAAGCTCCTATAATTCACCCCTCCACTTT
d_call: TRBD1; clone_size: -; v_call: TRBV5-1; j_call: TRBJ1-3; cdr3_aa: CASSRTGGSGGNTIYF; cdr3_nt: TGCGCCAGCAGCCGGACAGGGGGCTCGGGTGGAAACACCATATATTTT
d_call: -; clone_size: few; v_call: TRBV21-1; j_call: TRBJ1-1; cdr3_aa: CASSKRGQGPFNTEAFF; cdr3_nt: TGTGCCAGCAGCAAAAGAGGACAGGGGCCGTTTAACACTGAAGCTTTCTTT
d_call: -; clone_size: few; v_call: TRBV27; j_call: TRBJ1-1; cdr3_aa: CASRGPTGFAAEAFF; cdr3_nt: TGTGCCAGCAGGGGTCCCACAGGGTTTGCGGCTGAAGCTTTCTTT
d_call: -; clone_size: few; v_call: TRBV20-1; j_call: TRBJ1-1; cdr3_aa: CSAREPSMNTEAFF; cdr3_nt: TGCAGTGCTAGAGAGCCCAGCATGAACACTGAAGCTTTCTTT
d_call: -; clone_size: -; v_call: TRBV15; j_call: TRBJ1-5; cdr3_aa: CATSRAGSNQPQHF; cdr3_nt: TGTGCCACCAGCAGAGCCGGTAGCAATCAGCCCCAGCATTTT
d_call: -; clone_size: few; v_call: TRBV12-3/TRBV12-4; j_call: TRBJ2-3; cdr3_aa: CASSRTEGGTDTQYF; cdr3_nt: TGTGCCAGCAGCCGGACAGAGGGTGGCACAGATACGCAGTATTTT
d_call: -; clone_size: few; v_call: TRBV29-1; j_call: TRBJ2-1; cdr3_aa: CSVEEEAREQFF; cdr3_nt: TGCAGCGTTGAAGAGGAAGCAAGGGAGCAGTTCTTC
d_call: TRBD1; clone_size: -; v_call: TRBV7-6; j_call: TRBJ1-4; cdr3_aa: CASSLRQGLANEKLFF; cdr3_nt: TGTGCCAGCAGCTTACGACAGGGATTGGCTAATGAAAAACTGTTTTTT
d_call: -; clone_size: -; v_call: TRBV10-3; j_call: TRBJ1-4; cdr3_aa: CAISGEGIGTNEKLFF; cdr3_nt: TGTGCCATCAGTGGAGAGGGGATTGGAACTAATGAAAAACTGTTTTTT
d_call: -; clone_size: few; v_call: TRBV25-1; j_call: TRBJ1-5; cdr3_aa: CASSDARDRQPQHF; cdr3_nt: TGTGCCAGCAGTGACGCCAGGGACCGTCAGCCCCAGCATTTT
d_call: -; clone_size: -; v_call: TRBV5-1; j_call: TRBJ1-4; cdr3_aa: CASSFWGEANEKLFF; cdr3_nt: TGCGCCAGCAGCTTTTGGGGAGAAGCTAATGAAAAACTGTTTTTT
d_call: -; clone_size: -; v_call: TRBV27; j_call: TRBJ2-5; cdr3_aa: CASRPHDRTFQETQYF; cdr3_nt: TGTGCCAGCAGGCCCCATGACAGGACCTTTCAAGAGACCCAGTACTTC
d_call: -; clone_size: -; v_call: TRBV10-3; j_call: TRBJ1-2; cdr3_aa: CAITGQPLYGYTF; cdr3_nt: TGTGCCATCACTGGACAGCCGTTATATGGCTACACCTTC
d_call: -; clone_size: -; v_call: TRBV12-3/TRBV12-4; j_call: TRBJ2-7; cdr3_aa: CASMTQNRQYF; cdr3_nt: TGTGCCAGCATGACGCAAAATCGGCAGTACTTC
d_call: -; clone_size: -; v_call: TRBV20-1; j_call: TRBJ1-1; cdr3_aa: CSARDDGRPNTEAFF; cdr3_nt: TGCAGTGCTAGAGATGATGGACGCCCGAACACTGAAGCTTTCTTT
d_call: TRBD2; clone_size: few; v_call: TRBV5-1; j_call: TRBJ2-3; cdr3_aa: CASSLALAGPSSTDTQYF; cdr3_nt: TGCGCCAGCAGCTTGGCCCTAGCGGGGCCCTCTAGCACAGATACGCAGTATTTT
d_call: -; clone_size: -; v_call: TRBV28; j_call: TRBJ1-5; cdr3_aa: CASSLSSLGPQHF; cdr3_nt: TGTGCCAGCAGTTTGTCCAGTTTAGGGCCCCAGCATTTT
d_call: -; clone_size: few; v_call: TRBV15; j_call: TRBJ1-6; cdr3_aa: CATSRVENSPLHF; cdr3_nt: TGTGCCACCAGCAGGGTCGAAAATTCACCCCTCCACTTT
d_call: TRBD2; clone_size: -; v_call: TRBV7-2; j_call: TRBJ2-7; cdr3_aa: CASSLERWTSPQEQYF; cdr3_nt: TGTGCCAGCAGCTTAGAGCGATGGACTAGCCCTCAGGAGCAGTACTTC